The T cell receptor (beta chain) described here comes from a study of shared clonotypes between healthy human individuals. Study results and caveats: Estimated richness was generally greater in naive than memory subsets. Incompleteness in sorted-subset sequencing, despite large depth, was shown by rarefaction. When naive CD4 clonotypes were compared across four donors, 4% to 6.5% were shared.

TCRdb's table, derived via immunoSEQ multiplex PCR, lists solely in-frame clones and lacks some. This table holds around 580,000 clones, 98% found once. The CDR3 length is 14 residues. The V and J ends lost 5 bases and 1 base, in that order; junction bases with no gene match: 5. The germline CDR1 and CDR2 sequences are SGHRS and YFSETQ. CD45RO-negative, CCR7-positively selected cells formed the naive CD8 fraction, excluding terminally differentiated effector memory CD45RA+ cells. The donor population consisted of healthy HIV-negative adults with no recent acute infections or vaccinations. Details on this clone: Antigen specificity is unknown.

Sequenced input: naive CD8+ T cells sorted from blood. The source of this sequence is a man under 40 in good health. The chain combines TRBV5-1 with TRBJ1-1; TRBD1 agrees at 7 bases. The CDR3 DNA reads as TGCGCCAGCAGGAGGGACAGTGGGAACACTGAAGCTTTCTTT. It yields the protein CASRRDSGNTEAFF.